The 27 T cell receptor beta chains below all came from one sample that was sequenced in a study of control samples from healthy donors and cancer patients. Data came from immunoSEQ multiplex PCR; TCRdb stores just in-frame clones and leaves some out. The sample includes around 9,000 clones, over 75% of them seen just once. Sequences were obtained from PBMCs. The receptors were sampled from a man aged 55 to 69 with colorectal cancer.

The chain is built from TRBV5-1 and TRBJ1-6, with a tentative D call TRBD1 (5 bases). Trimming shortened V by 4 bases and J by 9 bases, and 17 bases separated the two germline ends. The CDR3 runs to 15 residues. Germline V gene lookup returns CDR1 SGHRS and CDR2 YFSETQ. CDR3 sequence (DNA): TGCGCCAGCAGCCTTGCCTGGGGGATTGGTTCACCCCTCCACTTT. Protein product: CASSLAWGIGSPLHF.

About this clone: At one of its ends the junction is not consistent with the germline gene, which may arise from a read error. V gene TRBV4-1 combines with J gene TRBJ2-2, with TRBD2 matching 9 bases. This CDR3 has 17 amino acids. Germline CDR1 reads MGHRA; CDR2 reads YSYEKL. DNA for the CDR3: TGCGCCCGCAGCCCGGCGGGGGCGGGGGGGAAGACCGGGGAGCTGTTTTTT. Its protein is CARSPAGAGGKTGELFF.

The chain is built from TRBV28 and TRBJ1-2; D gene uncertain. This CDR3 has 15 residues. Germline loops: CDR1 MDHEN, CDR2 SYDVKM. Trimming shortened V by 3 bases and J by 4 bases, and 15 bases separated the two germline ends. The CDR3 reads CASSLISSVGYGYTF. The CDR3, as DNA: TGTGCCAGCAGTTTGATCAGTTCGGTGGGCTATGGCTACACCTTC.

This chain uses TRBV4-2 with TRBJ2-1, with 10 bases matching TRBD2. Germline values: CDR1 LGHNA, CDR2 YNFKEQ. Trimming took 2 bases from V and 4 from J; bases not matched to a gene: 8. The CDR3 contains 17 residues. The CDR3 reads CASSQNLLAGAYNEQFF. CDR3 sequence (DNA): TGTGCCAGCAGCCAAAATCTCCTAGCGGGGGCATACAATGAGCAGTTCTTC.

The J gene is TRBJ1-2, the V gene TRBV10-3, with D perhaps matching TRBD1 (6 bases). Trimming left V 4 bases short and J 0 bases short, with 12 bases between. Germline CDR1 is ENHRY and CDR2 is SYGVKD. The CDR3 spans 15 residues. CDR3 sequence: CAISGSGAANYGYTF. CDR3 in DNA: TGTGCCATCAGTGGTTCAGGGGCAGCTAACTATGGCTACACCTTC.

The J gene is TRBJ1-5, the V gene TRBV2; no reliable D call. CDR1 is SNHLY and CDR2 is FYNNEI in the germline V gene. Deletions cut 7 bases from V and 0 bases from J, with 10 bases between. The CDR3 is 14 residues long. The CDR3 protein is CASKAENSNQPQHF. CDR3 DNA: TGTGCCAGCAAAGCAGAAAATAGCAATCAGCCCCAGCATTTT.

The chain is built from TRBV2 and TRBJ2-5, with 11 bases aligning to TRBD2. CDR1 is SNHLY and CDR2 is FYNNEI in the germline V gene. CDR3 length: 18 amino acids. The V gene end was trimmed by 6 bases and the J gene end by 1 base; junction bases not matched to a gene: 13. In DNA form, the CDR3 reads TGTGCCAGCAGCCTACTAGCGGGGGATCTCAGTTTCCAAGAGACCCAGTACTTC. It codes for CASSLLAGDLSFQETQYF.

The V call is TRBV6-5, the J call TRBJ2-2, with 7 bases aligning to TRBD1. CDR1 is MNHEY and CDR2 is SVGAGI in the germline V gene. The CDR3 sequence is 14 residues long. With 3 bases clipped from V and 4 bases from J, the junction kept 2 bases outside the gene matches. CDR3 region: CASSYTGATGELFF. CDR3 coding DNA: TGTGCCAGCAGTTATACAGGGGCCACCGGGGAGCTGTTTTTT.

In its sample, this clone was seen once. CDR3 region: CASSSLGGENTEAFF. The CDR3 nucleotides read TGTGCCAGCAGTTCGTTGGGAGGGGAGAACACTGAAGCTTTCTTT. The V and J genes are TRBV27 and TRBJ1-1; D is possibly TRBD1 (5 bases). V lost 4 bases and J 1 base, leaving 13 bases between the germline ends. This CDR3 is 15 amino acids long. The germline CDR1 and CDR2 sequences are MNHEY and SMNVEV (reference sequence).

J is TRBJ1-6 and V is TRBV28; D might be TRBD1 (5 bases). The CDR3 spans 13 residues. The V end was cut by 5 bases, the J end by 9 bases, with 11 bases between. Germline lookup yields CDR1 MDHEN and CDR2 SYDVKM. The DNA for the CDR3 is TGTGCCAGCAGTGGGGCCTTATCTTCACCCCTCCACTTT. It is translated as CASSGALSSPLHF.

The V call is TRBV6-1, the J call TRBJ2-3; D is tentatively TRBD1 or TRBD2 (5 bases each). The length of the CDR3 is 14 residues. Per the germline V gene, CDR1 is MNHNS and CDR2 is SASEGT. The V end lost 3 bases, the J end lost 6 bases, and 13 bases lay between the germline ends. The CDR3 region is CASSESGGADTQYF. The CDR3 nucleotides read TGTGCCAGCAGTGAGAGTGGGGGAGCGGATACGCAGTATTTT.

The chain employs TRBV3-1 (or the pseudogene TRBV3-2) and TRBJ2-1; D gene unclear. This CDR3 has 14 amino acids. Deletions cut 6 bases from V and 10 bases from J, with 19 bases between. Germline CDR1 is LGHDT and CDR2 is YNNKEL (reference sequence). As DNA, the CDR3 is TGTGCCAGCAGGTCCCGAGATCGGGTCAGCGAGCAGTTCTTC. Its translation: CASRSRDRVSEQFF.

The rearrangement uses TRBV6-1 and TRBJ2-3; possibly TRBD2 for D (5 bases). CDR1 MNHNS and CDR2 SASEGT come from the germline V gene. The CDR3 is 14 amino acids. V was cut by 2 bases and J by 2 bases, with 8 bases left in between. CDR3: CASSESGNTDTQYF. DNA for the CDR3: TGTGCCAGCAGTGAAAGCGGCAACACAGATACGCAGTATTTT.

This sequence joins TRBV30 and TRBJ1-5, with a tentative D call TRBD1 (5 bases). CDR1 and CDR2 (germline): GTSNPN, SVGIG (reference sequence). The V gene lost 0 bases and the J gene lost 10 bases, with 13 bases spanning the gap. The CDR3 totals 13 residues. CDR3 in DNA: TGTGCCTGGAGTGTACGGGGGAGTGGTCCCCAGCATTTT. Translating it yields CAWSVRGSGPQHF.

This clone showed up just once. The CDR3 sequence is CASGRTSYGYTF. DNA for the CDR3: TGTGCCAGCGGCAGGACGAGTTATGGCTACACCTTC. The chain couples TRBV6-5 to TRBJ1-2; D not resolved. Looked up from germline, CDR1 is MNHEY and CDR2 is SVGAGI. V shed 8 bases and J shed 5 bases, with 12 bases lying between them. The CDR3 sequence is 12 residues long.

The chain carries TRBV28 and TRBJ1-1; weak D call: TRBD1 (5 bases). The CDR3 length is 16 residues. CDR1 and CDR2 from the germline V gene are MDHEN and SYDVKM. V lost 6 bases, J lost 3 bases, and 20 bases lay in between. The CDR3 spells CASRNLRGKGDTEAFF. The CDR3, as DNA: TGTGCCAGCAGGAACCTCCGGGGGAAAGGGGACACTGAAGCTTTCTTT.

This chain links TRBV5-4 with TRBJ2-3; D is unresolved. The ends were cut back, 3 bases at V and 4 bases at J, with 27 bases in the middle. The CDR3 is 19 residues long. The germline V gene has CDR1 SGHNT and CDR2 YYREEE (reference sequence). The CDR3 protein is CASSSTLIRSLRSPDTQYF. The CDR3 nucleotides are TGTGCCAGCAGCTCCACCCTAATCAGGTCCCTTCGATCCCCAGATACGCAGTATTTT. The whole variable domain, remainder taken from reference TRBV5-4 and TRBJ2-3, is ETGVTQSPTHLIKTRGQQVTLRCSSQSGHNTVSWYQQALGQGPQFIFQYYREEENGRGNFPPRFSGLQFPNYSSELNVNALELDDSALYLCASSSTLIRSLRSPDTQYFGPGTRLTVL.

The chain joins TRBV5-5 to TRBJ1-1, with a possible D match to TRBD1 (5 bases). The CDR3 spans 15 residues. The germline V gene has CDR1 SGHKS and CDR2 YYEKEE (reference sequence). V was shortened by 5 bases and J by 5 bases, with 19 bases between the two germline ends. CDR3 loop: CASSNPRDYRTEAFF. CDR3 coding DNA: TGTGCCAGCAGTAATCCCAGGGACTATCGAACTGAAGCTTTCTTT. The complete variable domain, with remaining parts taken from reference TRBV5-5 and TRBJ1-1, reads DAGVTQSPTHLIKTRGQQVTLRCSPISGHKSVSWYQQVLGQGPQFIFQYYEKEERGRGNFPDRFSARQFPNYSSELNVNALLLGDSALYLCASSNPRDYRTEAFFGQGTRLTVV.

The chain couples TRBV14 to TRBJ2-1, with D possibly being TRBD2 (5 bases). V lost 4 bases to trimming and J lost 0 bases, with 7 bases between them. The CDR3 runs to 14 residues. CDR1 is SGHDN, CDR2 FVKESK, per germline. In nucleotides, the CDR3 is TGTGCCAGCAGCCCCCGGGGCTCCTACAATGAGCAGTTCTTC. This translates into CASSPRGSYNEQFF.

The chain uses TRBV5-6 and TRBJ2-7; possibly TRBD2 for D (6 bases). CDR3 length: 15 amino acids. Germline CDR1 SGHDT, CDR2 YYEEEE. Trimming removed 6 bases at V and 2 bases at J, with 18 bases between. The CDR3 reads CASMRGARATYEQYF. The CDR3 DNA is TGTGCCAGCATGCGGGGTGCCAGGGCAACCTACGAGCAGTACTTC. The full variable domain, completed using reference TRBV5-6 and TRBJ2-7, is DAGVTQSPTHLIKTRGQQVTLRCSPKSGHDTVSWYQQALGQGPQFIFQYYEEEERQRGNFPDRFSGHQFPNYSSELNVNALLLGDSALYLCASMRGARATYEQYFGPGTRLTVT.

The chain has TRBV14 and TRBJ1-6; D call uncertain. Trimming shortened V by 0 bases and J by 0 bases, and 12 bases separated the two germline ends. CDR1 and CDR2 (germline): SGHDN, FVKESK. The CDR3 extends over 18 amino acids. The CDR3 coding sequence is TGTGCCAGCAGCCAAGATCGGGAAGCAAGCTCCTATAATTCACCCCTCCACTTT. Translation gives CASSQDREASSYNSPLHF. The entire variable domain, with the rest obtained from reference TRBV14 and TRBJ1-6, is as follows: EAGVTQFPSHSVIEKGQTVTLRCDPISGHDNLYWYRRVMGKEIKFLLHFVKESKQDESGMPNNRFLAERTGGTYSTLKVQPAELEDSGVYFCASSQDREASSYNSPLHFGNGTRLTVT.

The chain links TRBV28 to TRBJ1-1; maybe TRBD1 (6 bases). Germline lookup yields CDR1 MDHEN and CDR2 SYDVKM. CDR3 length equals 13 residues. V was trimmed by 7 bases and J by 1 base, leaving 10 bases between them. The CDR3 coding sequence is TGTGCCAGCAAGAGGGGGGGGAACACTGAAGCTTTCTTT. It encodes CASKRGGNTEAFF. Drawing the rest from reference TRBV28 and TRBJ1-1, the complete variable domain is DVKVTQSSRYLVKRTGEKVFLECVQDMDHENMFWYRQDPGLGLRLIYFSYDVKMKEKGDIPEGYSVSREKKERFSLILESASTNQTSMYLCASKRGGNTEAFFGQGTRLTVV.

Concerning this clone: At the DNA level, this CDR3 is encoded by other sequences in the same sample as well. This sequence joins TRBV7-2 and TRBJ1-2, with D uncertain. Trimming took 1 base from V and 4 from J, leaving 10 bases between them. The CDR3 loop spans 14 amino acids. The germline CDR1 and CDR2 sequences are SGHTA and FQGNSA. CDR3 region: CASSLVTQAYGYTF. The DNA of the CDR3 is TGTGCCAGCAGCTTAGTAACCCAAGCCTATGGCTACACCTTC. The full variable domain, its missing parts supplied by reference TRBV7-2 and TRBJ1-2, is GAGVSQSPSNKVTEKGKDVELRCDPISGHTALYWYRQSLGQGLEFLIYFQGNSAPDKSGLPSDRFSAERTGGSVSTLTIQRTQQEDSAVYLCASSLVTQAYGYTFGSGTRLTVV.

The J gene is TRBJ2-5, the V gene TRBV27; D is unclear. Per germline, CDR1 MNHEY and CDR2 SMNVEV (reference sequence). Between the trimmed V and J ends, which lost 5 bases and 4 bases, there was a span of 8 bases. The CDR3 contains 12 residues. The CDR3 reads CASSKTRETQYF. DNA for the CDR3: TGTGCCAGCAGTAAGACCCGAGAGACCCAGTACTTC.

The V call is TRBV6-5, the J call TRBJ1-1, with no clear D. The length of the CDR3 is 15 residues. Trimming took off 0 bases at V and 1 base at J, with 9 bases between the two ends. Germline V gives CDR1 MNHEY, CDR2 SVGAGI. CDR3 protein: CASSYSWVGNTEAFF. In nucleotides, the CDR3 is TGTGCCAGCAGTTACTCATGGGTTGGGAACACTGAAGCTTTCTTT.

A single count supports this clone. The rearrangement links TRBV28 to TRBJ2-1; D is ambiguous. The CDR3 sequence is 10 residues long. Trimming pared 6 bases from V and 7 bases from J, leaving 4 bases between. Germline CDR1 and CDR2: MDHEN and SYDVKM. This chain's CDR3 is CASSRNEQFF. The CDR3 region has the DNA TGTGCCAGCAGCAGGAATGAGCAGTTCTTC.

This chain uses TRBV4-1 with TRBJ1-1; D is undetermined. Trimming stripped 0 bases from V and 6 bases from J, with 11 bases between. The germline V gene has CDR1 MGHRA and CDR2 YSYEKL. The CDR3 runs to 14 residues. For the CDR3, the DNA is TGCGCCAGCAGCCAAGACTGGACGGCCCCTGAAGCTTTCTTT. The encoded protein is CASSQDWTAPEAFF.